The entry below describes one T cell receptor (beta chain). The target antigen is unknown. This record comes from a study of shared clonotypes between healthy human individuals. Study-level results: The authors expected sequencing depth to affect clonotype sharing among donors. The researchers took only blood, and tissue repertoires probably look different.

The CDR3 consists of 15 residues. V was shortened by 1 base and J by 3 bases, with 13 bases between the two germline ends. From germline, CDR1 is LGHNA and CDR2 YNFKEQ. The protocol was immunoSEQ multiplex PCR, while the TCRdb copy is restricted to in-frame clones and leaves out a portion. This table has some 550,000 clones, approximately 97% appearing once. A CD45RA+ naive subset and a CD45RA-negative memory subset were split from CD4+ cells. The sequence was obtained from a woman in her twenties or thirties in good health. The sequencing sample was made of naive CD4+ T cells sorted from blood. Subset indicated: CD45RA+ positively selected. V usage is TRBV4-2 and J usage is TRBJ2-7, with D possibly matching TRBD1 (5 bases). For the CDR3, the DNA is TGTGCCAGCAGCCAAGGAGTTATACAGGACTACGAGCAGTACTTC. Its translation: CASSQGVIQDYEQYF.